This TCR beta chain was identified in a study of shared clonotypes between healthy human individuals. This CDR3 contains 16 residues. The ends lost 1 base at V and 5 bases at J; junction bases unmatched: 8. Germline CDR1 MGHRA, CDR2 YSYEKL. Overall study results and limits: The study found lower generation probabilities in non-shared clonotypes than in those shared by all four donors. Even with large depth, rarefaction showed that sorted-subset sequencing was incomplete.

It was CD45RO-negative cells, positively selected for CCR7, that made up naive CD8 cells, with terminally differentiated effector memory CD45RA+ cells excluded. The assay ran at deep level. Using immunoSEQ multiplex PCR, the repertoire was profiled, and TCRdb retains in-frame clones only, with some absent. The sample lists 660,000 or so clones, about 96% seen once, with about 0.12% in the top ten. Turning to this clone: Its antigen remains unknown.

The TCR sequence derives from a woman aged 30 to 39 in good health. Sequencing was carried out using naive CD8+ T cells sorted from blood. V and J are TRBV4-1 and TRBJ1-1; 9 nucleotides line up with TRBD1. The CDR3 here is CASSQATGGAWTEAFF. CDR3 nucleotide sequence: TGCGCCAGCAGCCAAGCAACAGGGGGCGCTTGGACTGAAGCTTTCTTT.